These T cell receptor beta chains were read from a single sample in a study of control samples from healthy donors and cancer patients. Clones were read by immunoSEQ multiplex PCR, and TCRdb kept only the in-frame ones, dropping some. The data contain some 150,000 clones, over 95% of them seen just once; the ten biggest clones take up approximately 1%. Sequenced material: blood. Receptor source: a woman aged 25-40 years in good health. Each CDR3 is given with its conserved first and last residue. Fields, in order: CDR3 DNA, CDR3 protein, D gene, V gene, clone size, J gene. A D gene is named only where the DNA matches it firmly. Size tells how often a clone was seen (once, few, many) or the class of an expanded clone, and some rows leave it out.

TGTGCCAGCAGCCCACGCTTCTGGGATGAGCAGTTCTTC	CASSPRFWDEQFF	NA	TRBV14	NA	TRBJ2-1
TGTGCCAGCCGGACCGGGACTCAGGGTGGCTACACCTTC	CASRTGTQGGYTF	NA	TRBV6-5	NA	TRBJ1-2
TGCAGCGTTGATGGGGCAGGGAACACTGAAGCTTTCTTT	CSVDGAGNTEAFF	NA	TRBV29-1	NA	TRBJ1-1
TGTGCCAGCAGTCCTCGCCGGAGTAACTCCTATAATTCACCCCTCCACTTT	CASSPRRSNSYNSPLHF	NA	TRBV6-6	NA	TRBJ1-6
TGTGCCAGCAGATCAGACAGCTTTAGGGGCAATCAGCCCCAGCATTTT	CASRSDSFRGNQPQHF	NA	TRBV7-2	NA	TRBJ1-5
TGTGCCAGCAGTCGGGACCCTCCCGGGAGCAATCAGCCCCAGCATTTT	CASSRDPPGSNQPQHF	NA	TRBV27	NA	TRBJ1-5
TGTGCCAGCAGTACCTCCCCCCTCCGCGATACGCAGTATTTT	CASSTSPLRDTQYF	NA	TRBV28	NA	TRBJ2-3
TGCGCCAGCAGCCCCCAGACGCTGTTCGGGACCCAGTACTTC	CASSPQTLFGTQYF	NA	TRBV4-1	NA	TRBJ2-5
TGTGCCAGCAGCTTACAGGGAGCAACTAATGAAAAACTGTTTTTT	CASSLQGATNEKLFF	NA	TRBV7-9	NA	TRBJ1-4
TGCGCCAGCAGCTTTTCTAGCGGTTTTTACAATGAGCAGTTCTTC	CASSFSSGFYNEQFF	TRBD2	TRBV5-1	NA	TRBJ2-1
TGTGCCAGCAGCCTTACCCGGACTAGCGGGAGAGACAATGAGCAGTTCTTC	CASSLTRTSGRDNEQFF	TRBD2	TRBV5-8	NA	TRBJ2-1
TGTGCCATCAGTGAGTCGGCGGGGGCCTCCTACAATGAGCAGTTCTTC	CAISESAGASYNEQFF	NA	TRBV10-3	NA	TRBJ2-1
TGTGCCACCAAGGGACTAGCGGGAGTCAATGAGCAGTTCTTC	CATKGLAGVNEQFF	TRBD2	TRBV27	NA	TRBJ2-1
TGCAGTGCCAACCGTCCCTACGAGCAGTACTTC	CSANRPYEQYF	NA	TRBV20-1	NA	TRBJ2-7
TGTGCCAGTAGTCTGACAGGGACTTATGGCTACACCTTC	CASSLTGTYGYTF	TRBD1	TRBV19	NA	TRBJ1-2
TGTGCCAGCAGTTTTTTCGACAGGGTACGTTCACCCCTCCACTTT	CASSFFDRVRSPLHF	TRBD1	TRBV6-5	NA	TRBJ1-6
TGTGCCTGGAGGAGGAAAGGCGAGCAGTACTTC	CAWRRKGEQYF	NA	TRBV30	NA	TRBJ2-7
TGTGCCAGCAGCATCCGGGACAGGGGGAACACTGAAGCTTTCTTT	CASSIRDRGNTEAFF	TRBD1	TRBV5-4	NA	TRBJ1-1
TGTGCCAGCAGCGCGGGACTAGCGGCTTTCAATGAGCAGTTCTTC	CASSAGLAAFNEQFF	TRBD2	TRBV9	NA	TRBJ2-1
TGTGCCAGCAGTTTTAGGGGCCCCCAGCCCCAGCATTTT	CASSFRGPQPQHF	NA	TRBV27	NA	TRBJ1-5
TGTGCCAGCCTCGGGGGAGATACGCAGTATTTT	CASLGGDTQYF	NA	TRBV18	NA	TRBJ2-3
TGTGCCACCCTAGGGAGCCAGGGGGGCTACGAGCAGTACTTC	CATLGSQGGYEQYF	NA	TRBV6-5	NA	TRBJ2-7
TGTGCCACCAGCAGAGGAGGGGGCCCCTACGAGCAGTACTTC	CATSRGGGPYEQYF	TRBD1	TRBV15	NA	TRBJ2-7
TGTGCCAGCAGCTTAGTCAAGGCCCAAGCTTTCTTT	CASSLVKAQAFF	NA	TRBV7-9	NA	TRBJ1-1
TGTGCCAGTAGCCCCCGGGGGAACACTGAAGCTTTCTTT	CASSPRGNTEAFF	NA	TRBV19	NA	TRBJ1-1
TGTGCCAGCAGTTTATACGCAGCCCTCGGGGGGGCCAACGTCCTGACTTTC	CASSLYAALGGANVLTF	NA	TRBV28	NA	TRBJ2-6
TGTGCCAGCCTTCAACTAGCTGCTTACAATGAGCAGTTCTTC	CASLQLAAYNEQFF	NA	TRBV6-5	NA	TRBJ2-1
TGTGCCAGCAGCCTAGGGGCGGAGACCCAGTACTTC	CASSLGAETQYF	NA	TRBV11-2	NA	TRBJ2-5
TGTGCCAGCAGTGTACAGGCATCCGGCCCGGAGACCCAGTACTTC	CASSVQASGPETQYF	NA	TRBV6-2/TRBV6-3	NA	TRBJ2-5
TGCAGTGCTAGTCGGCCGGGACAAGACTACGAGCAGTACTTC	CSASRPGQDYEQYF	NA	TRBV20-1	few	TRBJ2-7
TGTGCCAGCAGCTTCCCTAGCGGGGGGCAAGAGACCCAGTACTTC	CASSFPSGGQETQYF	TRBD2	TRBV5-4	NA	TRBJ2-5
TGTGCCAGCTCACCCCGAAGCGGCACAGATACGCAGTATTTT	CASSPRSGTDTQYF	NA	TRBV18	NA	TRBJ2-3
TGTGCCTGGAGTTACGGAGGAGGCGGCTATAATTCACCCCTCCACTTT	CAWSYGGGGYNSPLHF	NA	TRBV30	NA	TRBJ1-6
TGCGCCAGCGGGGGCAAAGAGACCCAGTACTTC	CASGGKETQYF	NA	TRBV5-1	NA	TRBJ2-5
TGTGCCAGCAGTCGTTCTAATAGCAATCAGCCCCAGCATTTT	CASSRSNSNQPQHF	NA	TRBV2	NA	TRBJ1-5
TGTGCCATCGGGGGGTCGGTTAGTCGAGAAAAACTGTTTTTT	CAIGGSVSREKLFF	NA	TRBV10-3	NA	TRBJ1-4
TGTGCCAGCAGCGTCCTTTCAGTAGCGGGAGGGCCGGGCAATGAGCAGTTCTTC	CASSVLSVAGGPGNEQFF	TRBD2	TRBV9	NA	TRBJ2-1
TGCGCCAGCAGCTTTCGGGGGCAAGATTCACCCCTCCACTTT	CASSFRGQDSPLHF	NA	TRBV5-1	NA	TRBJ1-6
TGTGCCAGCTCACCTACAGGGGGACAAAACTATGGCTACACCTTC	CASSPTGGQNYGYTF	TRBD1	TRBV18	NA	TRBJ1-2
TGTGCCAGCACCAAATTGCAGGGGTACACCTTC	CASTKLQGYTF	NA	TRBV28	NA	TRBJ1-2
TGCAGCGCCCAACCGACAGGGCCCGAGCCCCAGTACTTC	CSAQPTGPEPQYF	TRBD1	TRBV29-1	NA	TRBJ2-5
TGTGCCATCAGTTACGGGAGCAATCAGCCCCAGCATTTT	CAISYGSNQPQHF	NA	TRBV10-3	NA	TRBJ1-5
TGTGCCAGTGGTCTAGCGGGAGCCTACAATGAGCAGTTCTTC	CASGLAGAYNEQFF	TRBD2	TRBV19	NA	TRBJ2-1
TGTGCCAGCAGCCCGGGACAGGGGATCACCGGGGAGCTGTTTTTT	CASSPGQGITGELFF	TRBD1	TRBV7-9	NA	TRBJ2-2
TGTGCCAGCTCCCCCAGGGCCGCCTCCTATAATTCACCCCTCCACTTT	CASSPRAASYNSPLHF	NA	TRBV28	NA	TRBJ1-6
TGCGCCAGCAGCCAAGATCGCGGGGACTACAATGAGCAGTTCTTC	CASSQDRGDYNEQFF	NA	TRBV4-1	NA	TRBJ2-1